Each of the 16 T cell receptor beta chains below was sequenced from the same sample in a study of T cells in Graves' hyperthyroidism and ophthalmopathy. Authors of the study amplified TCR beta CDR3 regions from RNA transcripts. HTBI primers were employed in a first-round RT-PCR of the TCR CDR3. TCRdb redid the calling of the multiplex PCR reads with MiXCR, one entry per CDR3 protein. This table has 550,000 to 700,000 distinct CDR3 sequences, over 12% appearing once. The sequenced sample consisted of blood. The receptors were gathered from a woman in her thirties or forties with Graves' ophthalmopathy.

This clonotype appeared many times. The CDR3: CASSVGGGWTEAFF. The CDR3 DNA is TGTGCCAGCAGCGTAGGAGGAGGATGGACTGAAGCTTTCTTT. The chain combines TRBV9 with TRBJ1-1; D is unclear. The V end was cut by 0 bases, the J end by 5 bases, with 11 bases between. The CDR3 consists of 14 residues. Looked up from germline, CDR1 is SGDLS and CDR2 is YYNGEE.

There are many counts of this clonotype. The chain recombines TRBV12-3 or TRBV12-4 with TRBJ2-7; 13 bases agree with TRBD2. V trimming: 6 bases; J trimming: 6 bases; junction bases outside the gene matches: 8. The CDR3 spans 15 residues. The CDR3, as DNA: TGTGCCAGCAGCAGATGGACTAGCGGGAGAGGCGAGCAGTACTTC. This sequence encodes CASSRWTSGRGEQYF.

This clonotype was detected ten times or more. The rearrangement joins TRBV11-1 to TRBJ2-7; D is unclear. V was shortened by 1 base and J by 6 bases, with 13 bases between the two germline ends. This CDR3 contains 14 residues. Looked up from germline, CDR1 is SGHAT and CDR2 is FQDESV (reference sequence). CDR3 protein: CASSLDYWPSEQYF. The CDR3, as DNA: TGTGCCAGCAGCTTAGACTACTGGCCCTCCGAGCAGTACTTC.

Many counts were recorded for this clonotype. This chain joins TRBV19 and TRBJ2-3; D may be TRBD2 (6 bases). Germline V CDR1 and CDR2: LNHDA, SQIVND (reference sequence). CDR3 length: 15 residues. V lost 5 bases to trimming and J lost 3 bases, with 15 bases between them. In nucleotides, the CDR3 is TGTGCCAGTAGTGGGGGGTTAGGATATACAGATACGCAGTATTTT. Protein sequence: CASSGGLGYTDTQYF.

This clonotype was detected ten times or more. The chain couples TRBV28 to TRBJ2-5; TRBD1 might be the D (6 bases). CDR1 MDHEN and CDR2 SYDVKM come from the germline V gene. The CDR3 spans 16 residues. V was shortened by 3 bases and J by 0 bases, with 14 bases between the two germline ends. CDR3 nucleotide sequence: TGTGCCAGCAGTTTTAGAGCAGGGGTAAACCAAGAGACCCAGTACTTC. Protein sequence: CASSFRAGVNQETQYF.

This clonotype was counted many times. The rearrangement links TRBV27 to TRBJ2-7; D may correspond to TRBD1 or TRBD2 (7 bases each). The CDR3 is 14 amino acids. Germline V gives CDR1 MNHEY, CDR2 SMNVEV (reference sequence). V lost 3 bases and J lost 7, with 16 bases in between. The CDR3 sequence is CASSFSRQGGEQYF. The CDR3 nucleotides read TGTGCCAGCAGTTTTTCCCGACAGGGAGGGGAGCAGTACTTC.

This clonotype was seen ten or more times. The chain has TRBV4-1 and TRBJ1-2; D remains ambiguous. V was shortened by 1 base and J by 2 bases, with 14 bases between the two germline ends. In germline, CDR1 is MGHRA, CDR2 YSYEKL. This CDR3 is built from 16 residues. The CDR3 region has the DNA TGCGCCAGCAGCCAAGGTAGCCTCGTATCCAACTATGGCTACACCTTC. Translated, it gives CASSQGSLVSNYGYTF.

For this clonotype: This may be a read error, as it is one base from a much larger clone. This chain links TRBV28 with TRBJ1-1, with TRBD1 matching over 7 bases. The CDR3 runs to 14 residues. The germline gives CDR1 MDHEN, CDR2 SYDVKM. CDR3 nucleotide sequence: TGTGCCAGCAGTTTAACAAACAGGGGCACTGAAGCTCTCTTT. It codes for CASSLTNRGTEALF. Full variable domain (outside the CDR3, taken from reference TRBV28 and TRBJ1-1): DVKVTQSSRYLVKRTGEKVFLECVQDMDHENMFWYRQDPGLGLRLIYFSYDVKMKEKGDIPEGYSVSREKKERFSLILESASTNQTSMYLCASSLTNRGTEALFGQGTRLTVV.

This clonotype was counted many times. The chain joins TRBV27 to TRBJ2-7; D unclear. The CDR3 consists of 15 residues. V lost 3 bases to trimming and J lost 0 bases, with 12 bases between them. Germline CDR1 is MNHEY and CDR2 is SMNVEV (reference sequence). As DNA, the CDR3 is TGTGCCAGCAGTTTTAGGGTAGGGTACTCCTACGAGCAGTACTTC. It translates to CASSFRVGYSYEQYF.

This sequence joins TRBV4-3 and TRBJ2-6, with TRBD2 matching over 10 bases. V lost 6 bases to trimming and J lost 0 bases; unmatched junction nucleotides: 8. From germline, CDR1 is LGHNA and CDR2 YSLEER. The CDR3 loop spans 18 amino acids. Written as DNA, the CDR3 is TGCGCCAGCAGTCCAGGACTAGCGGCTAGCTCTGGGGCCAACGTCCTGACTTTC. Amino acid sequence: CASSPGLAASSGANVLTF.

This clonotype was detected many times. The rearrangement joins TRBV6-2 or TRBV6-3 to TRBJ2-5; D unresolved. Germline CDR1 and CDR2: MNHEY and SVGEGT. The CDR3 contains 15 residues. Deletions cut 8 bases from V and 1 base from J, with 17 bases between. CDR3 coding DNA: TGTGCCAGCCGAAGAGCCGAGGCCTCCCAAGAGACCCAGTACTTC. The encoded protein is CASRRAEASQETQYF.

This clonotype was seen more than once but under ten times. The rearrangement uses TRBV12-3 or TRBV12-4 and TRBJ2-5; the D is unclear. V was clipped by 4 bases and J by 7 bases, with 7 bases between them. The CDR3 is 11 residues long. The CDR3 region is CASSYFWTQYF. Written as DNA, the CDR3 is TGTGCCAGCAGTTATTTCTGGACCCAGTACTTC.

V usage is TRBV7-3 and J usage is TRBJ2-5, with 12 bases lining up with TRBD2. Germline trimming cut 0 bases from V and 4 bases from J; bases unmatched to any gene: 12. The CDR3 runs 19 residues. The germline gives CDR1 SGHTA, CDR2 FQGTGA. The CDR3 DNA follows: TGTGCCAGCAGCTTAACTAAGTCGGCTAGCGGGAGGGCCGTAGAGACCCAGTACTTC. Translation: CASSLTKSASGRAVETQYF.

In its sample, this clonotype was seen a few times. The chain employs TRBV20-1 and TRBJ2-7; D gene ambiguous. The CDR3 contains 12 residues. Trimming shortened V by 2 bases and J by 6 bases, and 11 bases separated the two germline ends. CDR1 and CDR2 (germline): DFQATT, SNEGSKA (reference sequence). The CDR3 nucleotides are TGCAGTGCTAGATCGGGCCCCCTCGAGCAGTACTTC. Translating gives CSARSGPLEQYF.

This clonotype was recorded many times. The rearrangement joins TRBV10-3 to TRBJ1-1, with TRBD1 matching over 8 bases. The trim removed 4 bases at V and 1 base at J, leaving 2 bases unmatched. CDR3 length: 14 amino acids. Germline-derived CDR1 and CDR2 are ENHRY and SYGVKD. The CDR3: CAISVDRGNTEAFF. The CDR3 DNA follows: TGTGCCATCAGTGTCGACAGGGGGAACACTGAAGCTTTCTTT.

This clonotype was counted only a few times. This may be a read error, as it is one base from a much larger clone. This chain joins TRBV16 and TRBJ1-1; D call uncertain. V was pared by 4 bases and J by 6 bases, with 6 bases between. The CDR3 consists of 11 residues. Germline-derived CDR1 and CDR2 are KGHSY and FQNENV. DNA of the CDR3: TGTGCCAGCAGCCCAAAATCTGAAGCTTTCTTT. Protein sequence: CASSPKSEAFF.